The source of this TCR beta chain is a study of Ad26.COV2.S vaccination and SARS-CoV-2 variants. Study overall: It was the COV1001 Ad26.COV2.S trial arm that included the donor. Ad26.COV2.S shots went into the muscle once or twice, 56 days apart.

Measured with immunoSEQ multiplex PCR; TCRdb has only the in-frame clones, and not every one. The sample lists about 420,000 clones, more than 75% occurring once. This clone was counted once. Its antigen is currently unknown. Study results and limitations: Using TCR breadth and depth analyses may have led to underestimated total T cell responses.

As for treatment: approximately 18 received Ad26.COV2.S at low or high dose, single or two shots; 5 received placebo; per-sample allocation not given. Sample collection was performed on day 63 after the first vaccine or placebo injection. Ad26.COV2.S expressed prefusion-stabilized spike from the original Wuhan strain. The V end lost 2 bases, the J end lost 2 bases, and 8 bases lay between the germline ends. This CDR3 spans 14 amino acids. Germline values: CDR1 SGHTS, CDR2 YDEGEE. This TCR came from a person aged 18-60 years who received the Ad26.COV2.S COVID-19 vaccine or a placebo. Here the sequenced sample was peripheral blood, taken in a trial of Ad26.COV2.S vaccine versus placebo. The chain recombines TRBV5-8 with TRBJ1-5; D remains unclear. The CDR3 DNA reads TGTGCCAGCAGCTTCGGAGGGCGCAATCAGCCCCAGCATTTT. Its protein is CASSFGGRNQPQHF. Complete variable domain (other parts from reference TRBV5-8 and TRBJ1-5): EAGVTQSPTHLIKTRGQQATLRCSPISGHTSVYWYQQALGLGLQFLLWYDEGEERNRGNFPPRFSGRQFPNYSSELNVNALELEDSALYLCASSFGGRNQPQHFGDGTRLSIL.